This TCR beta chain was recorded in a study of shared clonotypes between healthy human individuals (dated by TCRdb to about 2020). Looking at the study overall: Two women and a few men aged 18 to 49 years were included in the cohort. For each donor, CD4 naive and CD4 memory were each given three plates, CD8 naive was given two plates, and CD8 memory was given one plate. To estimate repertoire size and how much clonotypes are shared between individuals, the study performed deep sequencing of blood TCR repertoires from roughly five healthy adults. To increase sequencing depth and limit assay-specific biases, different laboratories used diverse techniques to prepare libraries and sequence TCR repertoires. Each donor's leukapheresis produced roughly between about 0.8 and 8.9 billion PBMCs.

A note on this clone: The target of this receptor is not known. No much larger clone exists at a distance of one base, and base qualities are not known.

CD8 naive samples were CD45RO-negative cells positively selected for CCR7, giving a CD45RA+CCR7+ population that excluded TemRA cells. Donors were healthy HIV-negative adults with no recently reported acute infections or vaccinations. Every donor was a Caucasian adult living in Nashville, Tennessee, USA. Blood was obtained by leukapheresis, after which PBMCs were separated by Ficoll-Histopaque density gradient centrifugation and cryopreserved in liquid nitrogen vapor phase. Analytical flow cytometry was used to check the purity and quantity of every magnetically sorted T cell population. Each sorted fraction had its genomic DNA isolated and then quantified by UV absorbance on a Nanodrop 2000c. Using the deep immunoSEQ assay, TCR CDR3 regions were amplified from genomic DNA by multiplex PCR. Extracted genomic DNA from each cell subset was spread evenly across all wells of several immunoSEQ 96-well plates, with each plate serving as a replicate. For sorted subsets, each replicate PCR was loaded with 150 to 250 ng genomic DNA, equivalent to about 30,000 T cell genomes. Purified libraries were measured with a Qubit 3.0 fluorometer, size-checked on a Bioanalyzer 2100, and measured again with the KAPA Library Quantification kit. Every immunoSEQ 96-well plate was sequenced on a separate single-read 150-cycle Illumina NextSeq 550 flow cell. Processing in the source paper ran as follows. Because the immunoSEQ output included only junctional sequences and no quality scores, the filtering could not be the same as the filtering used for full-length reads. Sequences were annotated with PyIR, a Python wrapper for IgBLAST v1.9, using IMGT germline references to assign V/J genes and CDR3. Reads with weak V/J assignments (E-value above 1e-6), missing CDR3, stop codons, out-of-frame junctions, or ambiguous translated residues were removed. A V3J clonotype was defined by an identical inferred V gene, J gene, and CDR3 amino acid sequence. The percentage overlap between two repertoires was calculated by dividing the number of shared unique clonotypes by the size of the smaller repertoire. Repertoire richness was assessed with RTK rarefaction, the Chao1 estimator, and Recon v2.1 estimates of unobserved clonotypes. Generation probabilities were computed with OLGA for all TCRbeta clonotypes obtained by the gDNA method from several donors. TCRdb obtained this table from immuneACCESS and retained in-frame rearrangements with V and J assigned. These tables miss some clones; where compared with another copy, unresolved V genes account for less than half of the shortfall, and the remainder is unexplained. V and J calls and clone size are those listed in that table; D and trimming were worked out from the DNA. The sample table lists under 2,000,000 clones, approximately 94% of them with a count of one. The ten largest make up under 1.5% of the sample.

What the work shows at the level of the full study, not this receptor alone: Rarefaction of sorted-subset datasets indicated incomplete sequencing despite the large sequencing depth. Sampling was restricted to blood, and TCR repertoires in tissues likely differ from the TCR repertoires found in blood. Because the study included only a small number of donors, the genetic and exposure-history diversity represented was limited. Pairwise subsampling indicated that sequencing depth was expected to affect the degree of clonotype sharing among donors. Compared with non-shared clonotypes, clonotypes shared by all four sorted-subset donors had higher generation probabilities. Naive subsets generally had larger estimated clonotype richness than memory subsets. Sharing across several donors was observed for around 5% of naive CD4, around 3.5% of naive CD8, over 2% of memory CD4, and about 0.38% of memory CD8 clonotypes.

The CDR3, cysteine through phenylalanine, is 15 amino acids long. Here the CDR3 DNA is all that survives: 45 bases in frame from base 1. Ends trimmed: V by 8 bases, J by 3 bases; bases unmatched to a gene: 10. The germline V gene (reference sequence) gives CDR1 as LNHDA and CDR2 as SQIVND. What was sequenced was naive CD8+ T cells sorted from blood. The cell subset or site label corresponds to: CD45RA+CCR7+. The V and J genes are TRBV19 and TRBJ1-5; TRBD1 fits 7 bases in the junction. This TCR was sampled from a man younger than 35 in good health. The CDR3 region has the sequence CASENRGPINQPQHF. The nucleotide sequence reads as follows: TGTGCCAGTGAAAACAGGGGCCCTATCAATCAGCCCCAGCATTTT.